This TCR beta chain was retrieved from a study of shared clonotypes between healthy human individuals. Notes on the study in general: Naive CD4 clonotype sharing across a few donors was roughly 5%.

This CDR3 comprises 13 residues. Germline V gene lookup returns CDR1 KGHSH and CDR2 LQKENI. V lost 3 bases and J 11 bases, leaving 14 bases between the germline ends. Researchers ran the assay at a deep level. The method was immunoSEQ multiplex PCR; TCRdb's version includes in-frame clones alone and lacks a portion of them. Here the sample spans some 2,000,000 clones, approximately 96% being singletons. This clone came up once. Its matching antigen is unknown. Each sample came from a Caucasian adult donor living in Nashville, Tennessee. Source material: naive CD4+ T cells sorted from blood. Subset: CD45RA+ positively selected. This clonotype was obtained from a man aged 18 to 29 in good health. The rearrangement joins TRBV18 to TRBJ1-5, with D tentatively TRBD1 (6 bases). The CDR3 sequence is CASSPGRGQAQHF. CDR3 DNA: TGTGCCAGCTCACCTGGCAGGGGCCAGGCCCAGCATTTT.